This is a list of T cell receptor beta chains from one sample in a study of cytomegalovirus exposure and HLA in healthy donors. Profiling relied on immunoSEQ multiplex PCR, and the TCRdb table lists in-frame clones only, not all of them. The sample includes some 220,000 clones, over 80% of them seen just once. Sequences were obtained from PBMCs. Source of these receptors: a woman aged 18-30 years in good health and CMV-seronegative. Both conserved end residues are trimmed from each CDR3. Fields, in order: V gene, J gene, CDR3 protein.

TRBV10-1	TRBJ1-2	ASSESRERGYT
TRBV11-1	TRBJ2-5	ASSLELETQY
TRBV6-1	TRBJ1-2	ASTTPQGYGYT
TRBV29-1	TRBJ1-1	SVPRNTEAF
TRBV9	TRBJ1-5	ASSFGGSNQPQH
TRBV30	TRBJ1-1	AWITTGLNTEAF
TRBV6-6	TRBJ1-4	ASSSLYPVGSEKLF
TRBV19	TRBJ2-7	ASSPQMGGEQY
TRBV18	TRBJ2-7	ASNGQGKYEQY
TRBV9	TRBJ2-7	ASSVVGTGKLHEQY
TRBV12-5	TRBJ1-5	ASGLGITGTQPQH
TRBV5-4	TRBJ2-1	ASSYTGTSGPNEQF
TRBV7-8	TRBJ1-1	ASSIRPGFTEAF
TRBV19	TRBJ2-7	ASSISRGYEQY
TRBV5-6	TRBJ1-5	ASSLGTGLSNQPQH
TRBV12-5	TRBJ2-1	ASGLVLAGGTGSYNEQF
TRBV7-9	TRBJ2-7	ASSPRQGFYEQY
TRBV6-4	TRBJ2-1	ASSDLVAGGKNEQF
TRBV6-1	TRBJ1-4	ASRAGIDEKLF
TRBV15	TRBJ2-7	ATSRAPRGPYEQY
TRBV6-4	TRBJ2-6	ASSPTGVGANVLT
TRBV6-5	TRBJ2-1	ASSLTSSSYNEQF
TRBV28	TRBJ1-6	ASSFFQGISSPLH
TRBV6-1	TRBJ2-7	ASSINRGDEQY
TRBV30	TRBJ1-2	AWSGAAYFYGYT
TRBV2	TRBJ2-1	ASSEAIAGVGDNEQF
TRBV19	TRBJ1-2	ASSISPQLNYGYT
TRBV10-3	TRBJ2-2	AISDQRRNTGELF
TRBV5-1	TRBJ2-3	ASSLDVTDTQY
TRBV10-3	TRBJ2-5	AISEVGETQY
TRBV5-6	TRBJ1-2	ASSLAGGHGYT
TRBV29-1	TRBJ2-4	STKDGVGKNIQY
TRBV15	TRBJ1-2	ATSRASTGGVYGYT
TRBV28	TRBJ1-1	ASSIIDRNTEAF
TRBV19	TRBJ1-2	ASSILSSGSTNYGYT
TRBV19	TRBJ1-5	ASSIIPGTGSVNQPQH
TRBV6-6	TRBJ1-1	ASALPQGVSEAF
TRBV6-1	TRBJ2-7	ASSEGRDSYEQY
TRBV27	TRBJ1-6	ASSFNRNNSPLH
TRBV2	TRBJ1-2	ASSEGWQAGSYGYT
TRBV9	TRBJ2-1	ASKAGRSGDEQF
TRBV30	TRBJ1-5	AWSVQVEQPQH
TRBV10-3	TRBJ2-1	AISDGGSKNGQF
TRBV23-1	TRBJ2-7	ASSHPPPMTGYEQY
TRBV6-5	TRBJ1-1	ASSVYRGTSEAF
TRBV19	TRBJ1-5	ASSETAPNQPQH
TRBV15	TRBJ2-2	ATSRQRFGELF
TRBV27	TRBJ2-1	ASSLKRAGEQF
TRBV7-8	TRBJ1-2	ASSYGPGGSYGYT
TRBV10-3	TRBJ1-5	AINQQGLRQPQH
TRBV11-1	TRBJ2-7	ASSTKDKEQY
TRBV7-9	TRBJ2-2	ASSTRTGSGELF
TRBV6-1	TRBJ1-5	ASSLTQSRPQH